Presented here are 6 T cell receptor beta chains from one specimen sequenced in a study of T cell clonality in common variable immunodeficiency. TCRdb keeps only in-frame clones here, not all; method: immunoSEQ multiplex PCR. This sample comprises 35,000 or so clones, none seen once only. Sample: peripheral blood mononuclear cells. Receptors originate from a person aged 18 to 70 in good health.

This clone showed up many times. The read terminates 3 residues before the CDR3 end, so the remaining end is supplied by the germline J gene. The genes are TRBV5-1 and TRBJ2-1; 10 bases match TRBD2. The CDR3 has 16 residues. Germline V CDR1 and CDR2: SGHRS, YFSETQ. The J segment lost 9 bases and the V segment lost 2 bases, leaving 11 bases of the junction unmatched. This chain's CDR3 is CASSLTAGGPVIEQFF. The CDR3 bases that were read are TGCGCCAGCAGCTTAACAGCGGGAGGGCCGGTAATTGAG.

This clone was counted many times. The CDR3 extends 3 residues past the end of the read, so its final part is completed from the germline J gene. J is TRBJ1-1 and V is TRBV18; the match to TRBD1 covers 7 bases. Per germline, CDR1 KGHSH and CDR2 LQKENI. The CDR3 extends over 14 amino acids. V trimming: 5 bases; J trimming: 4 bases; junction bases outside the gene matches: 7. CDR3: CASSKTGERTEAFF. The covered CDR3 bases are TGTGCCAGCTCAAAAACAGGGGAGCGCACTGAA.

This clone has ten or more counts. The CDR3 end is not reached by the read, which stops 3 residues before it; the germline J gene fills it in. The chain combines TRBV12-3 or TRBV12-4 with TRBJ1-2; D not resolved. The CDR3 runs to 12 residues. Trimming cost V 3 bases and J 3 bases, with 5 bases left between them. The CDR3 region is CASSLKDYGYTF. CDR3 DNA, as far as it was read: TGTGCCAGCAGTTTGAAGGACTATGGC.

This clone has at least ten counts. The read comes to an end 3 residues before the CDR3 does, leaving the germline J gene to fill in the end. The chain links TRBV28 to TRBJ2-7; 7 nucleotides line up with TRBD2. The CDR3 covers 17 residues. The junction had 17 bases not matched to a gene; V was cut back by 6 bases and J by 3 bases. Per germline, CDR1 MDHEN and CDR2 SYDVKM. CDR3 amino acids: CASRTLLIAGKFYEQYF. The CDR3 bases that were read are TGTGCCAGCAGGACACTCTTAATAGCGGGTAAATTCTACGAG.

This clone was recorded at least ten times. The read ends 3 residues before the CDR3 terminus; that terminus is restored from the germline J gene. The chain has TRBV23-1 and TRBJ1-3; D is perhaps TRBD1 (5 bases). TRBV23-1 is an open reading frame, and its role is uncertain. Trimming shortened V by 7 bases and J by 0 bases, and 13 bases separated the two germline ends. This CDR3 has 15 amino acids. The part of the CDR3 DNA that was read is TGCGCCAGCACCTCAACAGGAACCTCTGGAAACACC. Translation gives CASTSTGTSGNT. The entire CDR3 protein reads CASTSTGTSGNTIYF.

This clone occurred many times. The read halts 3 residues ahead of the CDR3 end, with the missing end drawn from the germline J gene. The chain is built from TRBV20-1 and TRBJ2-7, with D possibly TRBD2 on 6 matching bases. The CDR3 has 16 residues. Germline assignment: CDR1 DFQATT and CDR2 SNEGSKA (reference sequence). V was clipped by 0 bases and J by 2 bases, with 17 bases between them. The CDR3 bases that were read are TGCAGTGCTAGAGATCTCATCGGGACTCGACCCTACGAG. It yields the protein CSARDLIGTRPYE. The CDR3 in full is CSARDLIGTRPYEQYF.